This is a list of T cell receptor beta chains from one sample in a study of blood T cell repertoires in COVID-19. The data were produced by immunoSEQ multiplex PCR, yet TCRdb's version contains in-frame clones alone and is incomplete. This table holds nearly 350,000 clones, 87% found once. The sequenced sample was PBMCs or T cells enriched from blood (not recorded which). All receptors come from a young woman who had recovered from COVID-19. Both conserved end residues are part of each CDR3. A D gene is named only where the DNA matches it firmly. Some rows have no size entry. The others give once, few or many, or a class for an expanded clone.

V gene,clone size,D gene,J gene,CDR3 protein,CDR3 DNA
TRBV24-1,.,.,TRBJ2-7,CATSARRGDEQYF,TGTGCCACCAGTGCTCGCAGGGGGGACGAGCAGTACTTC
TRBV15,.,.,TRBJ1-2,CATSRDRQGSLANYGYTF,TGTGCCACCAGCAGAGACCGACAAGGGAGTCTAGCTAACTATGGCTACACCTTC
TRBV29-1,.,TRBD1,TRBJ2-7,CSARSPGGGEQYF,TGCAGCGCCCGAAGCCCAGGGGGCGGCGAGCAGTACTTC
TRBV30,.,TRBD1,TRBJ2-5,CAWGQGPFGNQETQYF,TGTGCCTGGGGACAGGGGCCGTTCGGAAACCAAGAGACCCAGTACTTC
TRBV9,.,.,TRBJ2-5,CASSPRSGVAPETQYF,TGTGCCAGCAGCCCCAGGTCGGGGGTAGCCCCGGAGACCCAGTACTTC
TRBV18,.,.,TRBJ2-1,CASSPLRDIVRVSYNEQFF,TGTGCCAGCTCACCACTCAGGGATATCGTCCGAGTCTCCTACAATGAGCAGTTCTTC
TRBV18,.,.,TRBJ1-1,CASSPGIWEAGNTEAFF,TGTGCCAGCTCACCCGGGATTTGGGAGGCAGGGAACACTGAAGCTTTCTTT
TRBV5-1,.,TRBD1,TRBJ1-2,CASSTLDRDYTF,TGCGCCAGCAGCACCTTGGACAGGGACTACACCTTC
TRBV6-4,few,.,TRBJ2-3,CASSDRGGGTDTQYF,TGTGCCAGCAGTGACCGAGGCGGGGGCACAGATACGCAGTATTTT
TRBV12-3/TRBV12-4,once,.,TRBJ1-2,CASSNPRDKLF,TGTGCCAGCAGTAACCCCAGGGACAAGCTCTTC
TRBV6-5,.,.,TRBJ1-4,CASSPAGGVNEKLFF,TGTGCCAGCAGTCCGGCGGGGGGGGTTAATGAAAAACTGTTTTTT
TRBV7-6,.,.,TRBJ2-5,CASSLNDRFQETQYF,TGTGCCAGCAGCTTAAACGACAGGTTCCAAGAGACCCAGTACTTC
TRBV29-1,.,.,TRBJ1-1,CSVQGRLNTEAFF,TGCAGTGTGCAGGGGCGGTTGAACACTGAAGCTTTCTTT
TRBV27,.,TRBD2,TRBJ2-4,CASSLSQGAGVNIQYF,TGTGCCAGCAGTTTAAGTCAAGGAGCGGGGGTGAACATTCAGTACTTC
TRBV5-1,.,TRBD1,TRBJ2-2,CASARQGPSDGELFF,TGCGCCAGCGCCCGACAGGGGCCGTCGGACGGGGAGCTGTTTTTT
TRBV3-1/TRBV3-2,.,.,TRBJ2-7,CASSQVGEIYEQYF,TGTGCCAGCAGCCAAGTCGGGGAGATCTACGAGCAGTACTTC
TRBV4-3,.,.,TRBJ1-4,CASSPRGTNEKLFF,TGCGCCAGCAGCCCAAGGGGGACTAATGAAAAACTGTTTTTT